Below are 21 T cell receptor beta chains sequenced from a single sample in a study of control samples from healthy donors and cancer patients. TCRdb keeps only in-frame clones here, not all; method: immunoSEQ multiplex PCR. The sample has 45,000 to 60,000 clones, about 95% seen once. The sample taken for sequencing was blood. The receptors were sampled from a man aged 25-40 years in good health.

V is TRBV28 and J is TRBJ2-1; 9 nucleotides align to TRBD1. V lost 6 bases and J lost 3; bases outside the gene matches: 6. From germline, CDR1 is MDHEN and CDR2 SYDVKM. The CDR3 sequence is 15 residues long. This CDR3 is CASRKDRGNYNEQFF. The CDR3, as DNA: TGTGCCAGCAGAAAAGACAGGGGGAACTACAATGAGCAGTTCTTC.

V is TRBV9 and J is TRBJ1-4, with 9 bases fitting TRBD1. The CDR3 extends over 16 amino acids. The trim removed 4 bases at V and 10 bases at J, leaving 14 bases unmatched. The germline gives CDR1 SGDLS, CDR2 YYNGEE. In DNA form, the CDR3 reads TGTGCCAGCAGCTATGGCCGGGACAGGGCTGGGGGAAAACTGTTTTTT. Translating it yields CASSYGRDRAGGKLFF.

V and J are TRBV27 and TRBJ2-2, with TRBD1 matching 7 bases. There are 16 residues in the CDR3. V was clipped by 8 bases and J by 0 bases; unmatched bases: 9. Looked up from germline, CDR1 is MNHEY and CDR2 is SMNVEV (reference sequence). The CDR3 reads CASARSGGTNTGELFF. The CDR3 DNA reads as TGTGCCAGCGCCCGCTCAGGGGGAACGAACACCGGGGAGCTGTTTTTT.

The chain is built from TRBV11-2 and TRBJ1-1, with D uncertain. This CDR3 comprises 15 residues. Germline V gene lookup returns CDR1 SGHAT and CDR2 FQNNGV. Deletions cut 5 bases from V and 9 bases from J, with 22 bases between. CDR3 sequence reads: CASSPRVGTAVKAFF. The DNA of the CDR3 is TGTGCCAGCAGCCCCCGGGTCGGCACAGCCGTGAAAGCTTTCTTT.

The chain joins TRBV9 to TRBJ2-3; 8 bases map to TRBD2. CDR1 SGDLS and CDR2 YYNGEE come from the germline V gene. The CDR3 runs to 15 residues. With V trimmed by 1 base and J by 4 bases, 5 bases remained unmatched. CDR3 sequence reads: CASSVLGTRPDTQYF. CDR3 in DNA: TGTGCCAGCAGCGTATTGGGGACTAGACCAGATACGCAGTATTTT.

The rearrangement uses TRBV27 and TRBJ2-3; D is possibly TRBD2 (6 bases). Trimming took 0 bases from V and 1 from J, leaving 11 bases between them. CDR1 MNHEY and CDR2 SMNVEV come from the germline V gene (reference sequence). The CDR3 totals 16 residues. The CDR3 loop is CASSLSAGTGTDTQYF. DNA for the CDR3: TGTGCCAGCAGTTTATCTGCGGGAACTGGCACAGATACGCAGTATTTT.

The rearrangement uses TRBV19 and TRBJ2-7, with D possibly matching TRBD1 (5 bases). Trimming removed 2 bases at V and 5 bases at J, with 10 bases between. This CDR3 comprises 13 residues. Germline V lookup: CDR1 LNHDA, CDR2 SQIVND (reference sequence). CDR3 DNA: TGTGCCAGTAGTATACAGGGTTTCAACGAGCAGTACTTC. Protein sequence: CASSIQGFNEQYF.

The chain recombines TRBV7-3 with TRBJ2-2; D possibly corresponds to TRBD1 (5 bases). Trimming pared 6 bases from V and 0 bases from J, leaving 11 bases between. Germline CDR1 is SGHTA and CDR2 is FQGTGA. The CDR3 has 15 amino acids. The CDR3 coding sequence is TGTGCCAGCAGGCCCGGCAGGGCGAACACCGGGGAGCTGTTTTTT. Residues: CASRPGRANTGELFF.

The genes are TRBV20-1 and TRBJ2-1; the D is unclear. The CDR3 spans 11 residues. Between the trimmed V and J ends, which lost 5 bases and 2 bases, there was a span of 4 bases. Germline V gene lookup returns CDR1 DFQATT and CDR2 SNEGSKA (reference sequence). The CDR3 spells CSARTYNEQFF. CDR3 DNA: TGCAGTGCTCGGACCTACAATGAGCAGTTCTTC.

This chain joins TRBV7-9 and TRBJ2-1, with no clear D. V was trimmed by 5 bases and J by 4 bases, leaving 15 bases between them. Germline CDR1 reads SEHNR; CDR2 reads FQNEAQ (reference sequence). This CDR3 has 15 residues. In DNA, the CDR3 is TGTGCCAGCAGCCCCAGTGGGCAGGTATACAATGAGCAGTTCTTC. It yields the protein CASSPSGQVYNEQFF.

This chain links TRBV7-9 with TRBJ2-7, with a tentative D call TRBD2 (5 bases). V was shortened by 5 bases and J by 5 bases, with 13 bases between the two germline ends. This CDR3 contains 13 residues. CDR1 is SEHNR, CDR2 FQNEAQ, per germline (reference sequence). This chain's CDR3 is CASSPPAGHEQYF. In DNA, the CDR3 is TGTGCCAGCAGCCCCCCCGCGGGCCACGAGCAGTACTTC. The full variable domain, in which reference TRBV7-9 and TRBJ2-7 provide the parts outside the CDR3, is DTGVSQNPRHKITKRGQNVTFRCDPISEHNRLYWYRQTLGQGPEFLTYFQNEAQLEKSRLLSDRFSAERPKGSFSTLEIQRTEQGDSAMYLCASSPPAGHEQYFGPGTRLTVT.

The chain combines TRBV4-3 with TRBJ2-1, with 9 bases fitting TRBD1. The CDR3 sequence is 15 residues long. With 4 bases clipped from V and 7 bases from J, the junction kept 8 bases outside the gene matches. Germline assignment: CDR1 LGHNA and CDR2 YSLEER. The chain's CDR3 is CASSPRGTGNNEQFF. In DNA form, the CDR3 reads TGCGCCAGCAGCCCTCGTGGGACAGGGAATAATGAGCAGTTCTTC.

The chain carries TRBV30 and TRBJ2-7, with D possibly TRBD2 on 6 matching bases. The CDR3 has 14 residues. Trimming removed 5 bases from V and 1 base from J, with 15 bases in between. CDR1 GTSNPN and CDR2 SVGIG come from the germline V gene (reference sequence). CDR3 region: CAWRSGGSSYEQYF. The CDR3 nucleotides are TGTGCCTGGCGATCAGGAGGGAGTTCCTACGAGCAGTACTTC.

This sequence joins TRBV4-1 and TRBJ2-7; TRBD2 agrees at 7 bases. The CDR3 sequence is 15 residues long. Trimming cost V 0 bases and J 6 bases; bases outside gene matches: 8. The germline CDR1 and CDR2 sequences are MGHRA and YSYEKL. The CDR3 DNA reads as TGCGCCAGCAGCCAAGAACTAGCGAGTGGTCTCGAGCAGTACTTC. The encoded protein is CASSQELASGLEQYF.

The genes are TRBV9 and TRBJ1-1; D not resolved. CDR3 length equals 13 residues. Trimming stripped 3 bases from V and 0 bases from J, with 6 bases between. The germline CDR1 and CDR2 sequences are SGDLS and YYNGEE. The CDR3 sequence: CASSARLNTEAFF. CDR3 coding DNA: TGTGCCAGCAGCGCTCGGTTGAACACTGAAGCTTTCTTT.

The chain uses TRBV27 and TRBJ2-1, with 13 bases that match TRBD2. The CDR3 totals 16 residues. Germline V gene data show CDR1 as MNHEY and CDR2 as SMNVEV (reference sequence). With 4 bases clipped from V and 4 bases from J, the junction kept 4 bases outside the gene matches. The CDR3 here is CASSSGTSGVYNEQFF. CDR3 sequence (DNA): TGTGCCAGCAGTTCCGGGACTAGCGGGGTGTACAATGAGCAGTTCTTC.

This chain links TRBV30 with TRBJ1-1, with 9 positions matching TRBD1. The CDR3 covers 16 residues. The ends lost 0 bases at V and 3 bases at J; junction bases unmatched: 8. Germline V gene data show CDR1 as GTSNPN and CDR2 as SVGIG (reference sequence). This CDR3 reads CAWSVRDRGTYTEAFF. CDR3 bases: TGTGCCTGGAGTGTACGAGACAGGGGGACGTACACTGAAGCTTTCTTT.

CDR3 coding DNA: TGCAGCGAAAGCAGAACCTTGAACACTGAAGCTTTCTTT. It codes for CSESRTLNTEAFF. V and J are TRBV29-1 and TRBJ1-1; D remains ambiguous. Germline assignment: CDR1 SQVTM and CDR2 ANQGSEA. Trimming left V 7 bases short and J 0 bases short, with 12 bases between. The CDR3 length is 13 residues.

The chain joins TRBV3-1 (or the pseudogene TRBV3-2) to TRBJ1-3; D remains unclear. Trimming stripped 1 base from V and 1 base from J, with 8 bases between. This CDR3 contains 15 residues. The germline V gene has CDR1 LGHDT and CDR2 YNNKEL (reference sequence). CDR3 in DNA: TGTGCCAGCAGCCAAGGCCCGGATTCTGGAAACACCATATATTTT. It specifies CASSQGPDSGNTIYF.

This chain connects TRBV25-1 to TRBJ2-7; the D is unclear. The CDR3 runs to 12 residues. V was pared by 8 bases and J by 6 bases, with 14 bases between. Germline CDR1 is MGHDK and CDR2 is SYGVNS. CDR3 bases: TGTGCCAGCCGGCCCGGGCTGGCCGAGCAGTACTTC. Protein product: CASRPGLAEQYF.

V is TRBV5-6 and J is TRBJ1-1; tentative D call: TRBD1 (6 bases). The V end lost 4 bases, the J end lost 4 bases, and 14 bases lay between the germline ends. This CDR3 region has 14 residues. Germline V lookup: CDR1 SGHDT, CDR2 YYEEEE. The CDR3 coding sequence is TGTGCCAGCAGCCTGGCGGGGGCCGGCACTGAAGCTTTCTTT. Translated: CASSLAGAGTEAFF.